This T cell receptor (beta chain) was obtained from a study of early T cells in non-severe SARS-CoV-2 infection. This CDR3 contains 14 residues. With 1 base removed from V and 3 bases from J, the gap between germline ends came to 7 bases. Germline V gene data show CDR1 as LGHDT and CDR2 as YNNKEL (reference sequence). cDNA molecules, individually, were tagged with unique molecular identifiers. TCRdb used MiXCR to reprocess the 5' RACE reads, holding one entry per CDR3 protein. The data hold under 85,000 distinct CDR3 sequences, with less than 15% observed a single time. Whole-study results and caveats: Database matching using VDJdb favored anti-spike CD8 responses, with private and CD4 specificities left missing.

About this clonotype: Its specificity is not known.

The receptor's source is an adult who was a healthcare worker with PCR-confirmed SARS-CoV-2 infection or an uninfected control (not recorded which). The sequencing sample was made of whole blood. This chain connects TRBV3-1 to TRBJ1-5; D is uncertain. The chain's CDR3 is CASSQGTFNQPQHF. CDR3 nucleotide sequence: TGTGCCAGCAGCCAAGGCACCTTCAATCAGCCCCAGCATTTT.